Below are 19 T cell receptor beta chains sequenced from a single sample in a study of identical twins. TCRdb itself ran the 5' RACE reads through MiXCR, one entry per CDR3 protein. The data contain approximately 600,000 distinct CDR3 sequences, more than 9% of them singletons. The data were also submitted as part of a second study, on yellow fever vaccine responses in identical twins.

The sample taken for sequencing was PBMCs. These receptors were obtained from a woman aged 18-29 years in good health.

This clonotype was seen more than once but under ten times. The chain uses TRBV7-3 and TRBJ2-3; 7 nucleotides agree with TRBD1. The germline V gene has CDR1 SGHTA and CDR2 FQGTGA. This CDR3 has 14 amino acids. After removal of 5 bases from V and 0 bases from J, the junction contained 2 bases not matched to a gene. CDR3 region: CASSQQGSTDTQYF. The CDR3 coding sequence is TGTGCCAGCAGCCAACAGGGGAGCACAGATACGCAGTATTTT.

DNA for the CDR3: TGCAGTGCTAGAGCAGGCTACCTTGGACGGGAGGGGTACAATGAGCAGTTCTTC. Encoded protein: CSARAGYLGREGYNEQFF. The chain uses TRBV20-1 and TRBJ2-1; 8 positions match TRBD2. V gave up 1 base and J gave up 4 bases; unmatched junction bases: 15. Per germline, CDR1 DFQATT and CDR2 SNEGSKA (reference sequence). The CDR3 totals 18 residues.

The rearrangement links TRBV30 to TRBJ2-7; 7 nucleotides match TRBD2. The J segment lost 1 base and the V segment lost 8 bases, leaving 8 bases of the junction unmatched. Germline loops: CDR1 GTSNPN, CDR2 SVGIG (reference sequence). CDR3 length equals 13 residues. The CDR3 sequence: CAGQWDYSYEQYF. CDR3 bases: TGTGCCGGTCAATGGGACTATTCCTACGAGCAGTACTTC.

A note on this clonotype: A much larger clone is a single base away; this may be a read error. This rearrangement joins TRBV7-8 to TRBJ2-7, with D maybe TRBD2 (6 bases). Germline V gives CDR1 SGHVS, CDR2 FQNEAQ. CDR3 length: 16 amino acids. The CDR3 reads CASSLAGGLLTIEHYF. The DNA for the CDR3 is TGTGCCAGCAGCTTAGCGGGGGGACTTCTAACCATCGAGCACTACTTC.

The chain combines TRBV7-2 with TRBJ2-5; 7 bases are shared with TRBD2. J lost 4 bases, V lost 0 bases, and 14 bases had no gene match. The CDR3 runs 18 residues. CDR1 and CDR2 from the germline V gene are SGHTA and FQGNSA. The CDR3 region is CASSLAPEAGVGTETQYF. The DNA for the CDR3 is TGTGCCAGCAGCTTAGCCCCAGAGGCGGGAGTCGGGACAGAGACCCAGTACTTC.

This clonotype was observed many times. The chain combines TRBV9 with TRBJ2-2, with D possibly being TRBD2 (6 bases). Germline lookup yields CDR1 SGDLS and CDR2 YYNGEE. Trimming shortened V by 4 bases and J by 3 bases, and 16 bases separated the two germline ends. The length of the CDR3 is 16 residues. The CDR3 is CASSPGGSGYTGELFF. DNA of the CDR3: TGTGCCAGCAGCCCGGGTGGTAGCGGATACACCGGGGAGCTGTTTTTT.

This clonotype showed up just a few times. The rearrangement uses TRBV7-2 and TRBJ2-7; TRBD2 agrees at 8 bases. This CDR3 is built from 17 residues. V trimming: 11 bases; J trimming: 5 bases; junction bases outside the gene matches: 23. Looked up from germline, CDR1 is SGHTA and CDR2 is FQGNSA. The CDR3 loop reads CASGAGRLSGSPHEQYF. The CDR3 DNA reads TGTGCCTCAGGGGCAGGGCGTTTGAGCGGGAGCCCCCACGAGCAGTACTTC.

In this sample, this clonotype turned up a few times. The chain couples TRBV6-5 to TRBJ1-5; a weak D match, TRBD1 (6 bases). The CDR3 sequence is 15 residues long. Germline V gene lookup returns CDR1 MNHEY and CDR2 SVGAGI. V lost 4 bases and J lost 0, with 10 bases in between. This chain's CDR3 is CASSSLGGSNQPQHF. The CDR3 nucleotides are TGTGCCAGCAGTTCGTTAGGGGGTAGCAATCAGCCCCAGCATTTT.

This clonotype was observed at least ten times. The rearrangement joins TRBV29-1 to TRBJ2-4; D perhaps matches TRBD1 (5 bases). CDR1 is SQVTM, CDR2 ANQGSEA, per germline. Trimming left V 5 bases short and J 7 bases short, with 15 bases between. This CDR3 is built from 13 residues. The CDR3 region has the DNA TGCAGCGTTATCAGGGAATTCGGGAACATTCAGTACTTC. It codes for CSVIREFGNIQYF.

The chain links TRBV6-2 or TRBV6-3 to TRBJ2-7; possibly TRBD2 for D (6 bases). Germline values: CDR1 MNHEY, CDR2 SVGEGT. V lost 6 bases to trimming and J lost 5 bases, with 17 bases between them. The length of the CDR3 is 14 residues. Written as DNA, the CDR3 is TGTGCCAGCAGGGAGGCGGGGAGAGGACACGAGCAGTACTTC. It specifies CASREAGRGHEQYF.

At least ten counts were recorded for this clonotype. CDR3 in amino acids: CASSPRGGHNEQFF. In DNA form, the CDR3 reads TGCGCCAGCAGCCCTCGGGGGGGCCATAATGAGCAGTTCTTC. The chain recombines TRBV4-3 with TRBJ2-1, with 8 nucleotides matching TRBD2. V shed 4 bases, J shed 7 bases, and the junction held 6 bases outside the gene matches. The CDR3 loop spans 14 amino acids. Germline V gene data show CDR1 as LGHNA and CDR2 as YSLEER.

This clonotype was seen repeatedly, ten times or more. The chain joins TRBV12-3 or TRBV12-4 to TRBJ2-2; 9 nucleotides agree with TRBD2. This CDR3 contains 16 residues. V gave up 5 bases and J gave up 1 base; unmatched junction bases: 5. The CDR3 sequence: CASSPLAGRNTGELFF. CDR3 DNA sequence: TGTGCCAGCAGTCCACTAGCGGGTCGGAACACCGGGGAGCTGTTTTTT.

CDR3 nucleotide sequence: TGCAGTGCTAGAGAAGGACTAGCGGGAAGATACAAGCAGTACTTC. It encodes CSAREGLAGRYKQYF. This sequence joins TRBV20-1 and TRBJ2-7; 12 bases fit TRBD2. The germline V gene encodes CDR1 DFQATT and CDR2 SNEGSKA (reference sequence). This CDR3 has 15 residues. Germline trimming cut 0 bases from V and 8 bases from J; bases unmatched to any gene: 8.

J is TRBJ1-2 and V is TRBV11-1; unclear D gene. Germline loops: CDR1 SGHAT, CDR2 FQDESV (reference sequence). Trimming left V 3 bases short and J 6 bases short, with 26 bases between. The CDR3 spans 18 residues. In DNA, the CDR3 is TGTGCCAGCAGCTTTGAGGGTTTTTTATTACGACTAGGAAATGGCTACACCTTC. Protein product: CASSFEGFLLRLGNGYTF.

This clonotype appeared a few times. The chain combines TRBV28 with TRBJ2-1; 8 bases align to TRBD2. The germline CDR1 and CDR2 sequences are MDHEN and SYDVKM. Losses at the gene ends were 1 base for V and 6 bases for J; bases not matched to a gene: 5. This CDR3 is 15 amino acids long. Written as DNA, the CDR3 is TGTGCCAGCAGTTTATCCGGGACTAGGGGCAATGAGCAGTTCTTC. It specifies CASSLSGTRGNEQFF. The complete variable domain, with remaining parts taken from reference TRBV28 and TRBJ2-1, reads DVKVTQSSRYLVKRTGEKVFLECVQDMDHENMFWYRQDPGLGLRLIYFSYDVKMKEKGDIPEGYSVSREKKERFSLILESASTNQTSMYLCASSLSGTRGNEQFFGPGTRLTVL.

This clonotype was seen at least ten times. The CDR3: CASSPGTFYEQYF. The CDR3 DNA is TGTGCCAGCAGCCCCGGGACTTTCTACGAGCAGTACTTC. This sequence joins TRBV6-1 and TRBJ2-7, with D possibly being TRBD2 (6 bases). The CDR3 is 13 residues long. Per germline, CDR1 MNHNS and CDR2 SASEGT. Trimming shortened V by 6 bases and J by 3 bases, and 12 bases separated the two germline ends.

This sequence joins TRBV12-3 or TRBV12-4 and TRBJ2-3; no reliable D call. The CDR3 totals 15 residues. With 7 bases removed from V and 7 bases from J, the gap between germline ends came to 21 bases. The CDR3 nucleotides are TGTGCCAGCACCTTAGGGCAGGTGGTGAGGCATACGCAGTATTTT. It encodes CASTLGQVVRHTQYF.

CDR3 amino acids: CASSLMDRELSTDTQYF. DNA for the CDR3: TGTGCCAGCAGCTTGATGGACAGGGAGCTGAGTACAGATACGCAGTATTTT. This chain links TRBV5-8 with TRBJ2-3; TRBD1 aligns across 8 bases. CDR3 length: 17 residues. J gave up 3 bases and V 1 base, and 10 bases lay outside the gene matches. Per germline, CDR1 SGHTS and CDR2 YDEGEE.

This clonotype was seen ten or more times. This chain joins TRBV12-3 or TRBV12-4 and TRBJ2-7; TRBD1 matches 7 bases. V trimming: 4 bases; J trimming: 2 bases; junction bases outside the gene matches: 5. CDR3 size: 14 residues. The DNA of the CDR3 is TGTGCCAGCAGTTCCTGGGACAGAGCCTACGAGCAGTACTTC. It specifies CASSSWDRAYEQYF.